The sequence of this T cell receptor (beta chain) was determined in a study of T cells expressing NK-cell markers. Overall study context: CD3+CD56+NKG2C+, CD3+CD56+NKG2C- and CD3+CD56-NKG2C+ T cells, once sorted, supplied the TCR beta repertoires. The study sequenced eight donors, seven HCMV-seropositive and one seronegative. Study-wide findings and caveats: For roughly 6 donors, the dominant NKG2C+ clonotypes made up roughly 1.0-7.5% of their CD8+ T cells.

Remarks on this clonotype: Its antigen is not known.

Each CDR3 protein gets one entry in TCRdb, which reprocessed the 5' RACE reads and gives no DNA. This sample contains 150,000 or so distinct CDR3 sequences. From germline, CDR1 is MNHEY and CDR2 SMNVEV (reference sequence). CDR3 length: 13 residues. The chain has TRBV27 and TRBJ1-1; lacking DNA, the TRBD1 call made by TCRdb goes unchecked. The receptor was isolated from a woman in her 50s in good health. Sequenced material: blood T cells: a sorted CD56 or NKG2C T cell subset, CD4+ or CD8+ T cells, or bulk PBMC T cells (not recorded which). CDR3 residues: CASSIGANTEAFF.